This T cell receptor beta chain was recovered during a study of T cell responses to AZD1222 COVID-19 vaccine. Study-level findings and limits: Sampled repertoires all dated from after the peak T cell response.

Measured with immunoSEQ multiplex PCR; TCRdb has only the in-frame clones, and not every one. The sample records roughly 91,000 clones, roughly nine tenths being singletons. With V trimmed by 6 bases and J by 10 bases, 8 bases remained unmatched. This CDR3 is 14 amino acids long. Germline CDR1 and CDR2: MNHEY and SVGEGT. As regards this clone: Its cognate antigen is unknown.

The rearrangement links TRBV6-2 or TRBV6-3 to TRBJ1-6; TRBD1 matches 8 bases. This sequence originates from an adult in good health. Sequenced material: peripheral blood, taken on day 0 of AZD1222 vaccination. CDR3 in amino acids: CASSRQGSGSPLHF. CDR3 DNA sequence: TGTGCCAGCAGCCGACAGGGGTCCGGGTCACCCCTCCACTTT.